This TCR beta chain was captured by sequencing in a study of monozygotic twins with inflammatory bowel disease. The CDR3 runs to 15 residues. Germline V gene lookup returns CDR1 MNHEY and CDR2 SVGEGT. Reanalyzing the 5' RACE reads, TCRdb keeps one entry per CDR3 protein, without DNA. Its table lists 300,000 to 400,000 distinct CDR3 sequences. The sequenced sample consisted of blood. The source of this sequence is a human donor with ulcerative colitis or Crohn's disease, or a healthy co-twin of an affected twin (not recorded which). The chain links TRBV6-2 or TRBV6-3 to TRBJ2-1; the TCRdb D gene call, TRBD2, has no DNA to confirm it. The CDR3 reads CASILGGRSYNEQFF.